This T cell receptor beta chain was obtained from a study of CD8 T cells in Susac syndrome. Study-level findings and limits: The study admitted that it had a relatively small number of individuals in its TCR sequencing and HLA analysis.

Details on this clonotype: As yet, its antigen is unknown.

Roughly 0.45 to 1 ug RNA was reverse transcribed with random hexamers. Amplification of TCR beta CDR3 by immunoSEQ multiplex PCR spanned 54 Vbeta and 13 Jbeta. TCRdb processed the immunoSEQ multiplex PCR reads anew with MiXCR; each CDR3 protein has one entry. In the table there are about 300,000 distinct CDR3 sequences, 89% of which are singletons. Germline CDR1 and CDR2: MNHEY and SMNVEV (reference sequence). V dropped 4 bases and J dropped 1 base, with 13 bases sitting between them. The CDR3 extends over 16 amino acids. Treatment-naive patients with stable or active relapsing-remitting disease served as multiple sclerosis controls. Negative isolation was used for CD8+ and CD4+ T cells, and FACS enrichment was applied to TEMRA cells.

The rearrangement joins TRBV27 to TRBJ2-2, with D possibly matching TRBD1 (5 bases). The sequence came from a human donor with multiple sclerosis. Source material: CD8+ T cells from PBMCs. The CDR3 bases are TGTGCCAGCAGTTCGCTGACAGTTCTGAACACCGGGGAGCTGTTTTTT. Encoded protein: CASSSLTVLNTGELFF.